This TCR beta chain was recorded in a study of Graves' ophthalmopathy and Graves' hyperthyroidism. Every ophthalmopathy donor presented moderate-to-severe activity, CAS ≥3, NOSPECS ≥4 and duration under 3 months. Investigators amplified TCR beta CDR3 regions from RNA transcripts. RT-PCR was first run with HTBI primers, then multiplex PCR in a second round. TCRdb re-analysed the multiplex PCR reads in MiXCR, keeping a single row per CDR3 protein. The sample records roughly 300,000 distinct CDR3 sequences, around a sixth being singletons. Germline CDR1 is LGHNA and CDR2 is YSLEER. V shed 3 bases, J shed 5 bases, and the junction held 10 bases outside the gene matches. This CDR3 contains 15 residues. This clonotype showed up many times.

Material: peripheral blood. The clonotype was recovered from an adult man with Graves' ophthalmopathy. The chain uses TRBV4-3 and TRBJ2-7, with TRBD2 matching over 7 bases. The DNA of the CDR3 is TGCGCCAGCAGCCAGCGATACCGGGGGGTCCACGAGCAGTACTTC. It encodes CASSQRYRGVHEQYF.